This TCR beta chain appears in the sequencing data of a study of regulatory T cells in long-lasting Graves disease (dated by TCRdb to the early 2020s). Regarding the complete study: Persistent Graves' disease was defined as persistently positive TSH receptor autoantibodies together with antithyroid drug treatment for over 5 years. Patients with persistent Graves' disease were compared with patients with newly diagnosed Graves' disease using TCR sequencing and RNA sequencing of peripheral blood. On average, persistent Graves' disease patients in the clinical cohort had been on antithyroid drugs for roughly 11 years. A total of about 33 samples underwent TCR sequencing, from about 13 patients with persistent Graves' disease and about 20 patients with newly diagnosed Graves' disease. The study was conducted in China and was registered as a clinical trial. The investigation overall reported the following: Sequencing and analysis were limited to the TCR beta chain. A larger number of public clonotypes was shared among persistent patients (approximately 3,000) than among newly diagnosed patients (roughly 1,000). Because the primary lesion, thyroid tissue, could not be accessed, the study looked at peripheral blood alone. TRBV28, TRBJ1-2 and TRBJ2-5 were preferentially used in persistent disease, while TRBV20-1 and TRBJ2-1 were favored in newly diagnosed disease. The small sample size was acknowledged by the authors as a limitation that may reduce accuracy. Lower TCR Shannon entropy and fewer highly expanded clones were observed in persistent Graves' disease patients than in newly diagnosed patients, which suggested clonal expansion.

The junction shows trimming of 6 bases on V and 2 bases on J, plus 16 bases between the germline ends. CDR1 MDHEN and CDR2 SYDVKM are derived from the germline V gene. Reading from cysteine to phenylalanine, the CDR3 counts 15 amino acids. Of the read, only the CDR3 DNA is kept; its 45 bases are in frame from base 1. To prepare the library, multiplex PCR was applied. The run used an Illumina HiSeq 4000. iRepertoire HTBI primers and Arm-PCR amplification of CDR3 regions were used to construct TCR beta libraries. Before sequencing, the PCR products went through gel purification. For the original study's pipeline: Gene usage analysis of CDR3 amino acid clonotypes used the 62 TRBV and around 13 TRBJ segments found across samples. Filtered high-quality paired reads were merged into contigs using COPE and FqMerger. BLAST was used to align contigs to IMGT TRBV, TRBD and TRBJ reference genes, with CDR3 defined following IMGT. Any clonotype with a frequency above 0.1% was counted as a highly expanded clone. Shannon entropy served as the measure of repertoire diversity, while the Gini coefficient captured V-J evenness. Public clonotypes were defined as clonotypes shared by more than one individual. The public reads were reprocessed in TCRdb via fastp at Q25 and MiXCR, keeping in-frame beta chains. Rows merge per CDR3 protein into single entries with the most common DNA and genes. The V and J calls follow TCRdb's processing rather than the paper's. This sample lists roughly 400,000 distinct CDR3 sequences; around 21% were detected once. The top ten clonotypes cover 20% to 25% of the sample.

This clonotype was detected ten times or more. No cognate antigen has been identified for it. No much larger clone is present one base from it, and per-base qualities are unavailable. The time point label, read with the paper, signifies: persistent/refractory GD, antithyroid drugs over 5 years with positive TRAb. RNA was extracted from PBMCs in TRIzol for both TCR sequencing and RNA sequencing. Graves' disease was diagnosed according to American Thyroid Association guidelines. Patients were recruited from an endocrinology department in Xi'an, China. From each patient, approximately 9 milliliters of peripheral blood was collected into an EDTA anticoagulant tube. PBMCs were isolated by Ficoll Paque Plus density gradient separation without further T cell sorting. An Agilent 2100 Bioanalyzer and agarose gel were used to assess RNA quality, and a NanoDrop 2000 was used to measure RNA concentration.

The chain employs TRBV28 and TRBJ1-2; the D gene is perhaps TRBD1, from 5 matching bases. This TCR was recovered from a female donor with Graves disease. The input for sequencing was peripheral blood mononuclear cells (PBMCs), taken when the disease was refractory, from a patient treated with antithyroid drugs. This receptor carries the CDR3 CASSPPRAANYGYTF. The DNA sequence reads TGTGCCAGCAGCCCCCCCAGGGCAGCGAACTATGGCTACACCTTC.